The source of this TCR beta chain is a study of blood T cells in healthy people across ages. This CDR3 has 14 amino acids. CDR1 and CDR2 from the germline V gene are MDHEN and SYDVKM. Trimming took 8 bases from V and 4 from J, leaving 16 bases between them. It was with a sample-barcoded 5' primer and a J-beta primer mix that a second PCR of roughly 7 to 12 cycles was run. Each cDNA was tagged by a template-switch adaptor containing 12 random nucleotides. Per sample, CDR3-containing paired-end reads numbered at least 2.5 million. From the 5' RACE reads, TCRdb called clonotypes with MiXCR, one entry per CDR3 protein. In the table there are over 1,500,000 distinct CDR3 sequences, less than 50% of which are singletons. Whole-study findings and limits: Age brought a roughly linear fall in TCR beta diversity measured per million T cells. Naive T cell percentage and TCR beta diversity correlated strongly.

About this clonotype itself: The target antigen is unknown.

Source material: blood. This chain joins TRBV28 and TRBJ2-3, with D uncertain. This TCR was recovered from a woman in her thirties or forties in good health. The CDR3 spells CASGIPDLADTQYF. CDR3 sequence (DNA): TGTGCCAGCGGAATCCCGGATCTGGCAGATACGCAGTATTTT.